These T cell receptor beta chains were read from a single sample in a study of OX40 agonist ivuxolimab in advanced cancers. Data came from immunoSEQ multiplex PCR; TCRdb stores just in-frame clones and leaves some out. The data hold fewer than 90,000 clones, with approximately 90% observed a single time. The material sequenced was CD4+ or CD8+ T cells sorted from blood, taken in a trial of the OX40 agonist ivuxolimab. Receptor source: an adult with an advanced solid tumor such as melanoma, head and neck, liver or kidney cancer. Each CDR3 is given with its conserved first and last residue. Fields, in order: D gene, V gene, J gene, clone size, CDR3 protein, CDR3 DNA. D genes are given only for firm matches. Not every row has a clone size; where given, it reads once, few, many or a size class.

TRBD1	TRBV18	TRBJ1-2	.	CASSSFYPGQGADYGYTF	TGTGCCAGCTCATCCTTTTACCCGGGACAGGGGGCAGACTATGGCTACACCTTC
TRBD2	TRBV5-1	TRBJ2-3	once	CASSSTAGDPTDTQYF	TGCGCCAGCAGTTCAACGGCGGGGGACCCCACAGATACGCAGTATTTT
.	TRBV6-1	TRBJ2-1	.	CASSAGKHEQFF	TGTGCCAGCAGCGCAGGGAAGCATGAGCAGTTCTTC
TRBD1	TRBV5-1	TRBJ2-1	once	CASSLEGQAFNEQFF	TGCGCCAGCAGCTTGGAGGGACAGGCATTCAATGAGCAGTTCTTC
TRBD1	TRBV30	TRBJ2-2	.	CAYEGTGLSGELFF	TGTGCCTACGAGGGGACAGGTTTAAGCGGGGAGCTGTTTTTT
.	TRBV27	TRBJ1-1	few	CASRPLAGANTEAFF	TGTGCCAGCAGGCCTCTGGCAGGGGCGAACACTGAAGCTTTCTTT
TRBD2	TRBV5-5	TRBJ2-7	.	CASSGRGSGEQYF	TGTGCCAGCAGCGGGCGGGGGTCGGGTGAGCAGTACTTC
.	TRBV10-3	TRBJ2-2	.	CAIRDTSNTGELFF	TGTGCCATCAGGGACACCTCGAACACCGGGGAGCTGTTTTTT
.	TRBV19	TRBJ1-5	.	CASSIKVRYQPQHF	TGTGCCAGTAGTATTAAGGTCCGCTATCAGCCCCAGCATTTT
TRBD2	TRBV18	TRBJ2-1	.	CASSPGGSYNEQFF	TGTGCCAGCTCACCGGGAGGGAGCTACAATGAGCAGTTCTTC
TRBD1	TRBV6-1	TRBJ1-2	.	CASSGDRGLIYGYTF	TGTGCCAGCAGTGGCGACAGGGGGCTAATCTATGGCTACACCTTC
.	TRBV5-1	TRBJ2-7	.	CASSLATDYEQYF	TGCGCCAGCAGCTTGGCCACGGACTACGAGCAGTACTTC
.	TRBV19	TRBJ1-5	.	CASRKQGQPQHF	TGTGCCAGTAGGAAACAAGGTCAGCCCCAGCATTTT
.	TRBV18	TRBJ1-2	.	CASSPQDNYGYTF	TGTGCCAGCTCACCACAGGACAACTATGGCTACACCTTC